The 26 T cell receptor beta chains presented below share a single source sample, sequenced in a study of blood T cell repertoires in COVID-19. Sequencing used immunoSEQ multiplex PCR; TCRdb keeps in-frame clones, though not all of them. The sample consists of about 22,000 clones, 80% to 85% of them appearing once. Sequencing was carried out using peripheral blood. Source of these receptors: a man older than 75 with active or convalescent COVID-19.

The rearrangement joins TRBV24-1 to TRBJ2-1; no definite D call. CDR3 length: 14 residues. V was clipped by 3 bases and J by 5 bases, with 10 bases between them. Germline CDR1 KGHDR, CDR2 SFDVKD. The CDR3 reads CATSDAGSHNEQFF. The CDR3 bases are TGTGCCACCAGTGATGCCGGGTCGCACAATGAGCAGTTCTTC.

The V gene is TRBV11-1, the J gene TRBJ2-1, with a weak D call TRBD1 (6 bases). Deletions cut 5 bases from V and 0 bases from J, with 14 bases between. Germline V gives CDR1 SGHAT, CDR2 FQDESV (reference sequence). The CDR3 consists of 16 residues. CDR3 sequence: CASSPETGFSYNEQFF. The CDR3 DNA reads TGTGCCAGCAGCCCCGAGACAGGATTCTCCTACAATGAGCAGTTCTTC.

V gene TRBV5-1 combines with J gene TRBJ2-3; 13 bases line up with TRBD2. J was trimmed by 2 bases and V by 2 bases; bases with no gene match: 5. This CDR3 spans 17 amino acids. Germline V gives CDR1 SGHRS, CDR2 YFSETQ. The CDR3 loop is CASSFGTSGTTTDTQYF. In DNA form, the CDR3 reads TGCGCCAGCAGCTTCGGGACTAGCGGGACCACCACAGATACGCAGTATTTT.

The chain's CDR3 is CSLWGLAGGNNEQFF. CDR3 DNA sequence: TGCAGCCTCTGGGGGCTAGCGGGAGGAAACAATGAGCAGTTCTTC. J is TRBJ2-1 and V is TRBV29-1; TRBD2 matches at 11 bases. Germline lookup yields CDR1 SQVTM and CDR2 ANQGSEA. With V trimmed by 8 bases and J by 5 bases, 11 bases remained unmatched. This CDR3 is 15 amino acids long.

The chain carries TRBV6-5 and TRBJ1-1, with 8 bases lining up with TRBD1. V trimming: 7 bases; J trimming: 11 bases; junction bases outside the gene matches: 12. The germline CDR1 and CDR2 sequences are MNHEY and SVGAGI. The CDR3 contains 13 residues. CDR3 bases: TGTGCCAGCACCCCCCAGGGGGCGGATATGGCTTTCTTT. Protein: CASTPQGADMAFF.

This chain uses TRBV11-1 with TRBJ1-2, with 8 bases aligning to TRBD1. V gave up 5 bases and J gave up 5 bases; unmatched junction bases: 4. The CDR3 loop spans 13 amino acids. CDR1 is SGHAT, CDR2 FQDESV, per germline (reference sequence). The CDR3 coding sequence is TGTGCCAGCAGCCCGGACAGGGCATATGGCTACACCTTC. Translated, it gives CASSPDRAYGYTF.

The CDR3 sequence is CASRVSGDWETQYF. The CDR3 nucleotides read TGTGCCAGCAGGGTTAGCGGGGATTGGGAGACCCAGTACTTC. The gene calls are TRBV2 and TRBJ2-5; 8 positions agree with TRBD2. Germline-derived CDR1 and CDR2 are SNHLY and FYNNEI. The CDR3 is 14 residues long. V trimming: 6 bases; J trimming: 5 bases; junction bases outside the gene matches: 8. The full variable domain, completed using reference TRBV2 and TRBJ2-5, is EPEVTQTPSHQVTQMGQEVILRCVPISNHLYFYWYRQILGQKVEFLVSFYNNEISEKSEIFDDQFSVERPDGSNFTLKIRSTKLEDSAMYFCASRVSGDWETQYFGPGTRLLVL.

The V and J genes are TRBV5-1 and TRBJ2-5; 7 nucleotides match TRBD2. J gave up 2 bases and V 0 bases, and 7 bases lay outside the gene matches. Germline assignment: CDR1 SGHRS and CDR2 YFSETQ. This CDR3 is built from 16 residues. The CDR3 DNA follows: TGCGCCAGCAGCTTGGGGGGTTCTAGCGGACAAGAGACCCAGTACTTC. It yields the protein CASSLGGSSGQETQYF.

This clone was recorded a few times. DNA for the CDR3: TGTGCCAGCAGTCCCAGGGGGCAGAACACTGAAGCTTTCTTT. As protein: CASSPRGQNTEAFF. The V gene is TRBV27, the J gene TRBJ1-1; 8 bases agree with TRBD1. Looked up from germline, CDR1 is MNHEY and CDR2 is SMNVEV (reference sequence). The CDR3 consists of 14 residues. V was clipped by 5 bases and J by 1 base; unmatched bases: 3.

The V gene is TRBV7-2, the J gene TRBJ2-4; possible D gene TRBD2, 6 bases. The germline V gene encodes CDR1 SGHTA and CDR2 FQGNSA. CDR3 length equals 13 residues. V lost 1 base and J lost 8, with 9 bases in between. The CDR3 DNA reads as TGTGCCAGCAGCTTAGGCAGGGAGGACATTCAGTACTTC. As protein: CASSLGREDIQYF.

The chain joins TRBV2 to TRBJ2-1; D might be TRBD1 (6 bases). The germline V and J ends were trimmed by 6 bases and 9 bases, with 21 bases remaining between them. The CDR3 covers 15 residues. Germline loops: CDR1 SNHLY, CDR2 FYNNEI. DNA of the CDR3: TGTGCCAGCAGCTCACAGGGATCGGGGAACGGTGAGCAGTTCTTC. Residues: CASSSQGSGNGEQFF. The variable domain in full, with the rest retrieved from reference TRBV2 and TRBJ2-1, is EPEVTQTPSHQVTQMGQEVILRCVPISNHLYFYWYRQILGQKVEFLVSFYNNEISEKSEIFDDQFSVERPDGSNFTLKIRSTKLEDSAMYFCASSSQGSGNGEQFFGPGTRLTVL.

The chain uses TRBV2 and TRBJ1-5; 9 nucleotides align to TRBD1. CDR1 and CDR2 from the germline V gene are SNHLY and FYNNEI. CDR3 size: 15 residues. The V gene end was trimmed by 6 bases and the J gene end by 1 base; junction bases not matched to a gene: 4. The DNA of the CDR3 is TGTGCCAGCAGAGGGACAGGGATGAGCAATCAGCCCCAGCATTTT. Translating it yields CASRGTGMSNQPQHF.

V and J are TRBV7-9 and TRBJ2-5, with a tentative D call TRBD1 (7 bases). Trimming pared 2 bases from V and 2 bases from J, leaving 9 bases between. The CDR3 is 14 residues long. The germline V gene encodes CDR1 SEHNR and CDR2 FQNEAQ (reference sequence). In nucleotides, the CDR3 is TGTGCCAGCAGCTTATCAGGGGGGCAAGAGACCCAGTACTTC. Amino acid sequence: CASSLSGGQETQYF.

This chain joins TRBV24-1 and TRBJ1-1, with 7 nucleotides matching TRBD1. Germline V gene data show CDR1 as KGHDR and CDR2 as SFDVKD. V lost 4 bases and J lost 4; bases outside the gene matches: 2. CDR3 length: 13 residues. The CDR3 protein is CATSDHRGTEAFF. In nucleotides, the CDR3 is TGTGCCACCAGTGACCACAGGGGCACTGAAGCTTTCTTT.

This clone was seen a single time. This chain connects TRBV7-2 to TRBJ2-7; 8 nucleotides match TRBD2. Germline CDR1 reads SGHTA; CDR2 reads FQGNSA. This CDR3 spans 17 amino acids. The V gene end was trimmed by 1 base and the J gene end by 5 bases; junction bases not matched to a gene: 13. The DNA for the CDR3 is TGTGCCAGCAGCTTAGGTCCATCACGGGGGGGCCTGAACGAGCAGTACTTC. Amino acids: CASSLGPSRGGLNEQYF.

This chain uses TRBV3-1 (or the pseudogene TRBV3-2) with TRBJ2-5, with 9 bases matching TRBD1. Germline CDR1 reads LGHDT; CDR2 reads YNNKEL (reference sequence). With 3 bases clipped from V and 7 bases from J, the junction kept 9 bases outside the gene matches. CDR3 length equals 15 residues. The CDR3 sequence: CASSHTGQGIGTQYF. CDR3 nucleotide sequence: TGTGCCAGCAGCCATACAGGACAGGGGATAGGGACCCAGTACTTC.

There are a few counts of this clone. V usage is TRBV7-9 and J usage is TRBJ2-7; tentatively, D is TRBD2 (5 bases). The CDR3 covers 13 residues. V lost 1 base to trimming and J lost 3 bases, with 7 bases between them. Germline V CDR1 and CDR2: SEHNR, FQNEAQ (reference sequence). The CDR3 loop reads CASSLVRGYEQYF. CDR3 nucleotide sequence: TGTGCCAGCAGCTTAGTACGGGGCTACGAGCAGTACTTC.

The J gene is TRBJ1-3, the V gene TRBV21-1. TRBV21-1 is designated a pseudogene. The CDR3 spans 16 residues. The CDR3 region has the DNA TGTGCCAGCACCTACCCCGGGAGGGGGGTAAGAAACACCATATATTTT. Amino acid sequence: CASTYPGRGVRNTIYF.

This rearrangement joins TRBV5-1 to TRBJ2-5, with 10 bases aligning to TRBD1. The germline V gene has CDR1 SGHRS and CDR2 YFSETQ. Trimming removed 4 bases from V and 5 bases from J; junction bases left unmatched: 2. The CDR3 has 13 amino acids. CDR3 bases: TGCGCCAGCAGCAAGGACAGGGGGGAGACCCAGTACTTC. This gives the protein CASSKDRGETQYF.

CDR3 nucleotide sequence: TGTGCCAGCAGCTTTGACAGGGGCCCTTACAATGAGCAGTTCTTC. Its protein product is CASSFDRGPYNEQFF. The chain employs TRBV7-2 and TRBJ2-1, with TRBD1 identical over 8 bases. After removal of 3 bases from V and 4 bases from J, the junction contained 5 bases not matched to a gene. This CDR3 has 15 amino acids. Per the germline V gene, CDR1 is SGHTA and CDR2 is FQGNSA.

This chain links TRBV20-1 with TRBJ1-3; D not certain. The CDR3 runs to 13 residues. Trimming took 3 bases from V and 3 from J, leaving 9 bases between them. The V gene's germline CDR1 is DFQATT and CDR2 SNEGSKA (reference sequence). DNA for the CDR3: TGCAGTGCTAGTTTCGCGGATGGAAACACCATATATTTT. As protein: CSASFADGNTIYF.

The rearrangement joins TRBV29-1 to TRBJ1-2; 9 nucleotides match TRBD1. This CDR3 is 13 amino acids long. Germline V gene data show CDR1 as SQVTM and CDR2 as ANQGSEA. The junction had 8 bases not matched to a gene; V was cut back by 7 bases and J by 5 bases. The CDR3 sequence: CSALQGAEYGYTF. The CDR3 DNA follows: TGCAGCGCACTACAGGGGGCTGAGTATGGCTACACCTTC.

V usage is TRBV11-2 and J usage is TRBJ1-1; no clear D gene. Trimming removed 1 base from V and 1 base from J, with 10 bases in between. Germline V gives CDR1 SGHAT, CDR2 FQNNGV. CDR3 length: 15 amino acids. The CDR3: CASSLVLGGNTEAFF. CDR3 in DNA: TGTGCCAGCAGCTTAGTCCTGGGAGGGAACACTGAAGCTTTCTTT.

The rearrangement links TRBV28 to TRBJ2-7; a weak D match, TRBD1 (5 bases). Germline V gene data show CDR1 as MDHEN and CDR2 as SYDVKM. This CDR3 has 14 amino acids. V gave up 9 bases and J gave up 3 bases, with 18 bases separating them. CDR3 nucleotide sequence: TGTGCCAGTACTACGGGTGGGGCAGTCTACGAGCAGTACTTC. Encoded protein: CASTTGGAVYEQYF.

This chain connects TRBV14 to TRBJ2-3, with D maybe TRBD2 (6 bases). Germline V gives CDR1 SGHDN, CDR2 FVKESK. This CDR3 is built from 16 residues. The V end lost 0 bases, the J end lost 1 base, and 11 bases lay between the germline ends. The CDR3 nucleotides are TGTGCCAGCAGCCAAGATTCGGGAGTGGGCACAGATACGCAGTATTTT. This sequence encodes CASSQDSGVGTDTQYF.

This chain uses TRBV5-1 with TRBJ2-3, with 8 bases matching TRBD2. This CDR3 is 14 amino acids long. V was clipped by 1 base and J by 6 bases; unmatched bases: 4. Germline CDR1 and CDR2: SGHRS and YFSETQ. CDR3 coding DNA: TGCGCCAGCAGCTTGACGGCGGGAGGCGATACGCAGTATTTT. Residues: CASSLTAGGDTQYF.